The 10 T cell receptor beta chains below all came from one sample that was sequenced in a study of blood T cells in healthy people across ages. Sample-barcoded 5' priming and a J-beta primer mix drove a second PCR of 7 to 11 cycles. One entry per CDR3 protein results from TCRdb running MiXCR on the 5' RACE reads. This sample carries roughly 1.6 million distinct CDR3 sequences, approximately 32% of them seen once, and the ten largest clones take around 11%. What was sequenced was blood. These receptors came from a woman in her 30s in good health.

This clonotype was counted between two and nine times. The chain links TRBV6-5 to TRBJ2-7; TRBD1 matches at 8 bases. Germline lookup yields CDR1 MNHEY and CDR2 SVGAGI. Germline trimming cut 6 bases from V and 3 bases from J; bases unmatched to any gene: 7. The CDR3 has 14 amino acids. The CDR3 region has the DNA TGTGCCAGCAGCGGGGACAGGAAACTCTACGAGCAGTACTTC. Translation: CASSGDRKLYEQYF.

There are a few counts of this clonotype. In DNA form, the CDR3 reads TGCGCCAGCAGCGGGGGGACAGGGCCAGATACGCAGTATTTT. Protein sequence: CASSGGTGPDTQYF. The chain couples TRBV5-1 to TRBJ2-3; 9 positions match TRBD1. The CDR3 consists of 14 residues. Germline CDR1 reads SGHRS; CDR2 reads YFSETQ. Losses at the gene ends were 4 bases for V and 4 bases for J; bases not matched to a gene: 4. The variable domain in full, with the rest retrieved from reference TRBV5-1 and TRBJ2-3, is KAGVTQTPRYLIKTRGQQVTLSCSPISGHRSVSWYQQTPGQGLQFLFEYFSETQRNKGNFPGRFSGRQFSNSRSEMNVSTLELGDSALYLCASSGGTGPDTQYFGPGTRLTVL.

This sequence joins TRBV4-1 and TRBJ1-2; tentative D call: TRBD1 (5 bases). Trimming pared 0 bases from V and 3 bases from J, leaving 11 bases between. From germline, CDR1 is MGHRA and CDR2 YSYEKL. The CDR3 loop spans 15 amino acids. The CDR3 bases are TGCGCCAGCAGCCAAGAGCTAGGGACCTACTATGGCTACACCTTC. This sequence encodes CASSQELGTYYGYTF.

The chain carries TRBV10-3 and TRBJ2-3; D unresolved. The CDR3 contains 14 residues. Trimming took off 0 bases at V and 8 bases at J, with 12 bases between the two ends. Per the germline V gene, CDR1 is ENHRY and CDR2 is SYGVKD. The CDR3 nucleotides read TGTGCCATCAGTGAGTCGATTTCAGTGAGTACGCAGTATTTT. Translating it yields CAISESISVSTQYF.

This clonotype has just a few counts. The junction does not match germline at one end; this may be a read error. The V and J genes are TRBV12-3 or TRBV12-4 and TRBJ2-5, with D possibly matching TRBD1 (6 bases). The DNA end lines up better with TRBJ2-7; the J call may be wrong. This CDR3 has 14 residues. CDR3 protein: CTSSATGSPYEQYF. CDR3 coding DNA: TGTACCAGCAGCGCAACAGGGTCCCCCTACGAGCAGTACTTC.

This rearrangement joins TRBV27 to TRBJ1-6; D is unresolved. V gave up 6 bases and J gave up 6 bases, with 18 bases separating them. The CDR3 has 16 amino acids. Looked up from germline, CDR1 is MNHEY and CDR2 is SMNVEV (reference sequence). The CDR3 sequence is CASSPLDPGFNSPLHF. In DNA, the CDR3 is TGTGCCAGCAGCCCTCTGGACCCCGGCTTTAATTCACCCCTCCACTTT.

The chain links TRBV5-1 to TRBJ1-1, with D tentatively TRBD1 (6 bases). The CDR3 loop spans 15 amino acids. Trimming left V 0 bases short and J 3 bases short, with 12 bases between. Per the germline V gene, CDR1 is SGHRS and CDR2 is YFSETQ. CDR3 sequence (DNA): TGCGCCAGCAGCTTGGTGGGGGACACCTACACTGAAGCTTTCTTT. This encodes CASSLVGDTYTEAFF.

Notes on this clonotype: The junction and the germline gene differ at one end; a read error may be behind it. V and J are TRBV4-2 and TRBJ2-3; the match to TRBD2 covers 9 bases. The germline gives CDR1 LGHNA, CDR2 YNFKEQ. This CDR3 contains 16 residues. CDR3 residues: CGSSPARRGGSDTQYF. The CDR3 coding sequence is TGTGGCAGCAGCCCAGCGAGGCGGGGGGGCTCAGATACGCAGTATTTT.

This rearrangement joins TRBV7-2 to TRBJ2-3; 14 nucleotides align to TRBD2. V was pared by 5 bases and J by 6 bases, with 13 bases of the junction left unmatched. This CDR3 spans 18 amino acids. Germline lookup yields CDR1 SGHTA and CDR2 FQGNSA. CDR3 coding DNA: TGTGCCAGCAGCGTATCACCCGGGACTAGCGGGAGAAGGGATACGCAGTATTTT. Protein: CASSVSPGTSGRRDTQYF.

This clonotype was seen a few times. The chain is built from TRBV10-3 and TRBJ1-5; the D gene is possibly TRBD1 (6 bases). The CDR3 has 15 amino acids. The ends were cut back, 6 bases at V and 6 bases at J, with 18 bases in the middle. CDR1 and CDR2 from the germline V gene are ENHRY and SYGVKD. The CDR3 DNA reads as TGTGCCATCAGAGAAAGGGCAGGGGAAAGTCAGCCCCAGCATTTT. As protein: CAIRERAGESQPQHF.